The 14 T cell receptor beta chains reported below all come from one sample, sequenced in a study of CD8 T cells in ankylosing spondylitis. From the 5' RACE reads, TCRdb called clonotypes with MiXCR, one entry per CDR3 protein. Among 250,000 to 300,000 distinct CDR3 sequences listed, about 20% were seen once. The sequencing input was blood, either unsorted or a sorted T cell fraction (not recorded which). These receptors originate from a male donor with ankylosing spondylitis or in good health (not recorded which).

About this clonotype itself: A much bigger clone sits one base away, suggesting this may be a read error. The chain links TRBV20-1 to TRBJ1-1; TRBD1 aligns across 7 bases. This CDR3 is 14 amino acids long. Germline assignment: CDR1 DFQATT and CDR2 SNEGSKA (reference sequence). The CDR3 protein is CSVGGDPENTAAFF. The CDR3 DNA is TGCAGTGTAGGGGGCGACCCAGAGAACACTGCAGCTTTCTTT.

This clonotype has a count of ten or more. V and J are TRBV4-1 and TRBJ1-4, with a weak D call TRBD1 (6 bases). The CDR3 totals 14 residues. The V gene's germline CDR1 is MGHRA and CDR2 YSYEKL. Trimming cost V 8 bases and J 7 bases, with 17 bases left between them. CDR3 loop: CASRDGGGGEKLFF. The CDR3 nucleotides read TGCGCCAGCCGCGACGGCGGAGGGGGTGAAAAACTGTTTTTT.

The rearrangement links TRBV19 to TRBJ1-5, with a tentative D call TRBD1 (5 bases). The germline V gene encodes CDR1 LNHDA and CDR2 SQIVND (reference sequence). The CDR3 sequence is 15 residues long. V was shortened by 9 bases and J by 1 base, with 16 bases between the two germline ends. This chain's CDR3 is CASNVGWGSNQPQHF. The CDR3 bases are TGTGCCAGCAACGTGGGTTGGGGGAGCAATCAGCCCCAGCATTTT.

J is TRBJ2-7 and V is TRBV5-1, with 9 bases aligning to TRBD2. The germline V gene has CDR1 SGHRS and CDR2 YFSETQ. The CDR3 has 15 residues. Trimming cost V 0 bases and J 6 bases; bases outside gene matches: 7. CDR3 amino acids: CASSLVAGGPCEQYV. CDR3 bases: TGCGCCAGCAGCTTGGTGGCGGGAGGGCCGTGCGAGCAGTACGTC.

The chain carries TRBV6-1 and TRBJ1-2; 7 bases match TRBD1. Germline V CDR1 and CDR2: MNHNS, SASEGT. The CDR3 totals 16 residues. J lost 5 bases, V lost 0 bases, and 9 bases had no gene match. CDR3 sequence: CASSEAATGIWYGYTF. The CDR3 DNA sequence: TGTGCCAGCAGTGAAGCGGCGACAGGGATCTGGTATGGCTACACCTTC.

This chain uses TRBV27 with TRBJ2-7; D gene ambiguous. Germline V gives CDR1 MNHEY, CDR2 SMNVEV (reference sequence). The length of the CDR3 is 14 residues. Trimming took 10 bases from V and 6 from J, leaving 22 bases between them. CDR3 in DNA: TGTGCCACCAAATACGTGCGCGACCTAGGCGAGCAGTACGTC. Translating gives CATKYVRDLGEQYV.

The V call is TRBV12-3 or TRBV12-4, the J call TRBJ2-3; 9 bases map to TRBD2. V was pared by 2 bases and J by 2 bases, with 2 bases of the junction left unmatched. This CDR3 spans 15 amino acids. CDR3 amino acids: CASSLSGRYTDTQYF. Written as DNA, the CDR3 is TGTGCCAGCAGTTTAAGCGGGAGGTACACAGATACGCAGTATTTT.

This clonotype has ten or more counts. V is TRBV11-2 and J is TRBJ1-5, with a tentative D call TRBD1 (5 bases). From germline, CDR1 is SGHAT and CDR2 FQNNGV. There are 15 residues in the CDR3. V was shortened by 4 bases and J by 5 bases, with 15 bases between the two germline ends. CDR3 DNA sequence: TGTGCCAGCAGCTCCCGTCGACAGAAAGATCAGCCCCAGCATTTT. It specifies CASSSRRQKDQPQHF.

The chain is built from TRBV20-1 and TRBJ2-7; D uncertain. Per germline, CDR1 DFQATT and CDR2 SNEGSKA (reference sequence). Trimming cost V 3 bases and J 3 bases, with 15 bases left between them. This CDR3 region has 14 residues. The CDR3 DNA reads TGCAGTGCTAGTGCCCCTCTTGGCGGCTACGAGCAGTACGTC. Translated, it gives CSASAPLGGYEQYV.

Notes on this clonotype: A read error may be the cause here, since a much bigger clone is one base away. The chain links TRBV5-1 to TRBJ2-3; a possible D gene is TRBD2 (6 bases). The CDR3 loop spans 14 amino acids. Looked up from germline, CDR1 is SGHRS and CDR2 is YFSETQ. V was clipped by 4 bases and J by 6 bases, with 15 bases between them. The CDR3 protein is CASSARLGGDTQYF. The CDR3 DNA is TGCGCCAGCAGCGCCCGACTAGGAGGGGATACGCAGTATTTT.

In this sample, this clonotype turned up a few times. The chain employs TRBV29-1 and TRBJ2-2; D not certain. Germline lookup yields CDR1 SQVTM and CDR2 ANQGSEA. The CDR3 contains 11 residues. V was pared by 1 base and J by 6 bases, with 3 bases between. The CDR3 is CSVEAPGELFF. The CDR3 DNA is TGCAGCGTTGAAGCGCCCGGGGAGCTGTTTTTT.

This clonotype was detected a few times. The chain is built from TRBV2 and TRBJ2-1; TRBD1 aligns across 9 bases. The J segment lost 4 bases and the V segment lost 4 bases, leaving 5 bases of the junction unmatched. The V gene's germline CDR1 is SNHLY and CDR2 FYNNEI. The CDR3 loop spans 15 amino acids. In DNA form, the CDR3 reads TGTGCCAGCAGTGTAGGACAGGGGATATACAATGAGCAGTTCTTC. It yields the protein CASSVGQGIYNEQFF. The whole variable domain, remainder taken from reference TRBV2 and TRBJ2-1, is EPEVTQTPSHQVTQMGQEVILRCVPISNHLYFYWYRQILGQKVEFLVSFYNNEISEKSEIFDDQFSVERPDGSNFTLKIRSTKLEDSAMYFCASSVGQGIYNEQFFGPGTRLTVL.

This clonotype was recorded a few times. The chain couples TRBV3-1 to TRBJ1-1; D is uncertain. The CDR3 length is 14 residues. The ends were cut back, 1 base at V and 4 bases at J, with 10 bases in the middle. Looked up from germline, CDR1 is LGHDT and CDR2 is YNNKEL (reference sequence). CDR3 sequence: CASSQVSGSTEAFF. As DNA, the CDR3 is TGTGCCAGCAGCCAAGTTTCGGGGAGCACTGAAGCTTTCTTT.

The sample holds a few counts of this clonotype. V usage is TRBV5-1 and J usage is TRBJ1-5; D is ambiguous. V was cut by 0 bases and J by 7 bases, with 11 bases left in between. The CDR3 contains 14 residues. In germline, CDR1 is SGHRS, CDR2 YFSETQ. CDR3 loop: CASSLEGSEQPQHF. CDR3 coding DNA: TGCGCCAGCAGCTTGGAGGGATCGGAGCAGCCCCAGCATTTT.